This T cell receptor (beta chain) was identified during a study of blood T cell repertoires in COVID-19. Data came from immunoSEQ multiplex PCR; TCRdb stores just in-frame clones and leaves some out. The sample has approximately 120,000 clones, over 60% seen once. Germline-derived CDR1 and CDR2 are SGHDN and FVKESK. The CDR3 consists of 14 residues. Trimming left V 1 base short and J 1 base short, with 7 bases between. This rearrangement joins TRBV14 to TRBJ1-1; D unclear. This TCR was sampled from a human donor in a cohort sampled during active or convalescent COVID-19. Sequences were obtained from peripheral blood. The CDR3 is CASSQVSWNTEAFF. The CDR3 bases are TGTGCCAGCAGCCAAGTATCCTGGAACACTGAAGCTTTCTTT.